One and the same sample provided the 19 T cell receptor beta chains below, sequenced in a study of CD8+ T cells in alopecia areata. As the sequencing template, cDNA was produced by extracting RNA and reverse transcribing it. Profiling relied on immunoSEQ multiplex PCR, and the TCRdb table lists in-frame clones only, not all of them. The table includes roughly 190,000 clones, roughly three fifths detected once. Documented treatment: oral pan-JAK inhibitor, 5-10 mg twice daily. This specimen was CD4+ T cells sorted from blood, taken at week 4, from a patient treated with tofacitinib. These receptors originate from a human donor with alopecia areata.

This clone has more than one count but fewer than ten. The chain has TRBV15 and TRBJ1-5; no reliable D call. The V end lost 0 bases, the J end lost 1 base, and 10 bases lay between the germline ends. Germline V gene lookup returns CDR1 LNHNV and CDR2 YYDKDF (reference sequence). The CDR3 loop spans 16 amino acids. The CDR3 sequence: CATSRDRSGSNQPQHF. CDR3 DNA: TGTGCCACCAGCAGAGACAGGTCCGGGAGCAATCAGCCCCAGCATTTT.

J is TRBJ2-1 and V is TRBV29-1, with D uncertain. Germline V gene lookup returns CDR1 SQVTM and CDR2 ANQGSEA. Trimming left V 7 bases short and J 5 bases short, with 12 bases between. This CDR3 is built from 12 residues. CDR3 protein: CSGNPRNNEQFF. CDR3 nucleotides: TGCAGCGGTAACCCCCGAAACAATGAGCAGTTCTTC.

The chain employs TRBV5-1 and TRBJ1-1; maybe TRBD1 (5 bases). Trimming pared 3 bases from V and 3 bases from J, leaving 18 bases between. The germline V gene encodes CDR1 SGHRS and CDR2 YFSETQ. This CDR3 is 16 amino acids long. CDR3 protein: CASSYPLGGLYTEAFF. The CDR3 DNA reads TGCGCCAGCAGCTACCCTCTGGGGGGATTGTACACTGAAGCTTTCTTT.

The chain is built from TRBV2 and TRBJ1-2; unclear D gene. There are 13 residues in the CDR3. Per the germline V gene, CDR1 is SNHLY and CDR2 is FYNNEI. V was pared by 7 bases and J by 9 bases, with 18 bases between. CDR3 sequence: CASTTSGRGSYTF. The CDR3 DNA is TGTGCCAGCACCACCTCGGGCCGCGGGAGCTACACCTTC. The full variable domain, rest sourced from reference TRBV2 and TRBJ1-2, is EPEVTQTPSHQVTQMGQEVILRCVPISNHLYFYWYRQILGQKVEFLVSFYNNEISEKSEIFDDQFSVERPDGSNFTLKIRSTKLEDSAMYFCASTTSGRGSYTFGSGTRLTVV.

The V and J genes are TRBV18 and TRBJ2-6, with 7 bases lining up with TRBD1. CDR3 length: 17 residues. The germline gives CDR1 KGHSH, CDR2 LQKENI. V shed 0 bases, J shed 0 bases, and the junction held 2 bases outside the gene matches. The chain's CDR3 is CASSPPNRGSGANVLTF. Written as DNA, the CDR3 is TGTGCCAGCTCACCACCGAACAGGGGCTCTGGGGCCAACGTCCTGACTTTC.

CDR3 loop: CASSLSTLYEQYF. Here the CDR3 DNA reads TGTGCCAGCAGTTTATCGACCCTATACGAGCAGTACTTC. This chain joins TRBV27 and TRBJ2-7; no definite D call. The CDR3 length is 13 residues. Germline V gene sequence: CDR1 MNHEY, CDR2 SMNVEV (reference sequence). V was pared by 0 bases and J by 4 bases, with 7 bases between.

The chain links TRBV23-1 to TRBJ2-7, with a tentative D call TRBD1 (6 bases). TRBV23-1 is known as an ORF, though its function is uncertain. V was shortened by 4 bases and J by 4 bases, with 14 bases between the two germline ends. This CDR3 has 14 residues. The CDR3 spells CASSPTSDRYEQYF. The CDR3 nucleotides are TGCGCCAGCAGTCCAACATCGGACAGATACGAGCAGTACTTC.

The CDR3 region is CSVLGDGLETQYF. For the CDR3, the DNA is TGCAGCGTCCTCGGTGATGGTTTAGAGACCCAGTACTTC. V and J are TRBV29-1 and TRBJ2-5; no clear D gene. The germline V gene has CDR1 SQVTM and CDR2 ANQGSEA. The CDR3 is 13 residues long. The germline V and J ends were trimmed by 6 bases and 4 bases, with 15 bases remaining between them. The full variable domain, in which reference TRBV29-1 and TRBJ2-5 provide the parts outside the CDR3, is SAVISQKPSRDICQRGTSLTIQCQVDSQVTMMFWYRQQPGQSLTLIATANQGSEATYESGFVIDKFPISRPNLTFSTLTVSNMSPEDSSIYLCSVLGDGLETQYFGPGTRLLVL.

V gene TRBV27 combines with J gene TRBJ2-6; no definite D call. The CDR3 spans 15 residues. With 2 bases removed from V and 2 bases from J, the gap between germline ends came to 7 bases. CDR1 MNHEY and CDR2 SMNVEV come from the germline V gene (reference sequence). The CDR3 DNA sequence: TGTGCCAGCAGTTTAATAGGGCCTGGGGCCAACGTCCTGACTTTC. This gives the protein CASSLIGPGANVLTF.

For the CDR3, the DNA is TGTGCCTGGAGCCAGGGGCCACTAGGGCACCGGGAGCTGTTTTTT. It specifies CAWSQGPLGHRELFF. The chain couples TRBV30 to TRBJ2-2, with D possibly matching TRBD1 (6 bases). There are 15 residues in the CDR3. Germline CDR1 and CDR2: GTSNPN and SVGIG (reference sequence). Trimming stripped 3 bases from V and 9 bases from J, with 20 bases between.

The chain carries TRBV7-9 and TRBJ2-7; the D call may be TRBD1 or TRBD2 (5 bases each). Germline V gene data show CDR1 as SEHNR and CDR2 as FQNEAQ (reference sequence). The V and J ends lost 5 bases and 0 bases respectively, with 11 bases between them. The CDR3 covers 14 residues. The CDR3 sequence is CASSRREPSYEQYF. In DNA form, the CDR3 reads TGTGCCAGCAGCCGCAGGGAGCCCTCCTACGAGCAGTACTTC. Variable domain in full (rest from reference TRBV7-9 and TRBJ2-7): DTGVSQNPRHKITKRGQNVTFRCDPISEHNRLYWYRQTLGQGPEFLTYFQNEAQLEKSRLLSDRFSAERPKGSFSTLEIQRTEQGDSAMYLCASSRREPSYEQYFGPGTRLTVT.

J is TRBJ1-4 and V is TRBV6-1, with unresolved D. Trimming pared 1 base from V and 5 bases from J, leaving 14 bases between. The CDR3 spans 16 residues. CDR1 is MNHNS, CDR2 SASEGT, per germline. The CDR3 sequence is CASSEGATVRNEKLFF. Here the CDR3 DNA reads TGTGCCAGCAGTGAAGGAGCCACAGTTCGAAATGAAAAACTGTTTTTT.

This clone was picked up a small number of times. Here the CDR3 reads CASSVVDTGELFF. As DNA, the CDR3 is TGTGCCAGCAGCGTAGTAGACACCGGGGAGCTGTTTTTT. The gene calls are TRBV9 and TRBJ2-2; D remains unclear. The germline CDR1 and CDR2 sequences are SGDLS and YYNGEE. This CDR3 contains 13 residues. V lost 0 bases and J lost 3, with 3 bases in between.

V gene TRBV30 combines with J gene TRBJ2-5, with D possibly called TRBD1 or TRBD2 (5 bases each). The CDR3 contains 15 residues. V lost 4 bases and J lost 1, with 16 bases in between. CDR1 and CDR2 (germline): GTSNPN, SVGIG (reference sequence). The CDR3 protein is CAWTPLRGSQETQYF. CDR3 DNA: TGTGCCTGGACCCCCCTACGGGGCAGCCAAGAGACCCAGTACTTC. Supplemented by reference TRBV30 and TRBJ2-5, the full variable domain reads SQTIHQWPATLVQPVGSPLSLECTVEGTSNPNLYWYRQAAGRGLQLLFYSVGIGQISSEVPQNLSASRPQDRQFILSSKKLLLSDSGFYLCAWTPLRGSQETQYFGPGTRLLVL.

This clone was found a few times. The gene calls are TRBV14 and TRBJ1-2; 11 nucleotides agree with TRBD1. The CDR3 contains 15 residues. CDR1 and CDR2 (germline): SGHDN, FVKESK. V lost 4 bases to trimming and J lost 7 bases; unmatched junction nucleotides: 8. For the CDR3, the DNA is TGTGCCAGCAGCCCTCCAGGACAGGGGGCGTTTGGCTACACCTTC. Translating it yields CASSPPGQGAFGYTF.

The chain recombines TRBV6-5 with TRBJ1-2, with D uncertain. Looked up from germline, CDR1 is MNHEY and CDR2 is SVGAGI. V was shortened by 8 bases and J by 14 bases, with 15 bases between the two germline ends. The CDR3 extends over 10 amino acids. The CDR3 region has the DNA TGTGCCAGCGGGGAGCGGACCCGTACCTTC. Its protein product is CASGERTRTF.

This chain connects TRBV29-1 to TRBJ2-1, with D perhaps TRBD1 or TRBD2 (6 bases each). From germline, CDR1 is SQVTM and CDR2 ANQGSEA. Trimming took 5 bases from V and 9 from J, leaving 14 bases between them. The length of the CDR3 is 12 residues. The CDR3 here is CSVSGGTGEQFF. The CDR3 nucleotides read TGCAGCGTTTCCGGGGGCACGGGTGAGCAGTTCTTC.

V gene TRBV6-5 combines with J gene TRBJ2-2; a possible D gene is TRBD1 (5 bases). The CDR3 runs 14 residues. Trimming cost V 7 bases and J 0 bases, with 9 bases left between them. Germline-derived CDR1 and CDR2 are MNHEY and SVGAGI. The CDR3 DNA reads TGTGCCAGCAAGGGGCTGTCGAACACCGGGGAGCTGTTTTTT. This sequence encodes CASKGLSNTGELFF.

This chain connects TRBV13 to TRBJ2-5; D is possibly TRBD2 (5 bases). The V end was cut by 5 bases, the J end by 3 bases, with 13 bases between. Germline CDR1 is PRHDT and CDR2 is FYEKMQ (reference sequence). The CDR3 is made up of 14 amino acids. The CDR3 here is CASSQEERKETQYF. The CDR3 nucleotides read TGTGCCAGCAGCCAGGAGGAGCGAAAAGAGACCCAGTACTTC.